This T cell receptor (beta chain) appears in the sequencing data of a study of graft-versus-host responses after intestinal transplantation. Trimming removed 1 base from V and 2 bases from J, with 14 bases in between. The CDR3 covers 16 residues. Germline lookup yields CDR1 LGHNA and CDR2 YNFKEQ. For this clone: Its antigen is not identified.

General observations from the study: Detection of GvH clones occurred in recipient marrow, and some had their first appearance in ileum or blood. Graft-versus-host to host-versus-graft clonal ratios in allografts were high in patients with graft-donor T cell macrochimerism.

Sequencing used immunoSEQ multiplex PCR; TCRdb keeps in-frame clones, though not all of them. The sample includes tens of thousands of clones, around 90% of them seen just once. The rearrangement uses TRBV4-2 and TRBJ1-2, with TRBD1 as a possible D gene (6 bases). This receptor was taken from a human donor who received an intestinal transplant. The sample consisted of unstimulated CD4+ T cells sorted from spleen or lymph node cells, taken before intestinal transplant. CDR3 in amino acids: CASSQGTAGGNYGYTF. DNA for the CDR3: TGTGCCAGCAGCCAAGGGACAGCGGGGGGAAACTATGGCTACACCTTC.